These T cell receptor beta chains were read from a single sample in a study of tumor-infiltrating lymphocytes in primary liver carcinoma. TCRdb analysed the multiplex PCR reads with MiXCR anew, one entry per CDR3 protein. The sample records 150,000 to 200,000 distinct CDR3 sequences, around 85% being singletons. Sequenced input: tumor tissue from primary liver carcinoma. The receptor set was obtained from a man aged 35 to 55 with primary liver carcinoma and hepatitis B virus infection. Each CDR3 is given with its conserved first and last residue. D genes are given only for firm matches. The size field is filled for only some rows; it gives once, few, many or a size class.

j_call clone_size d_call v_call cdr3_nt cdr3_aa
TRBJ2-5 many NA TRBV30 TGTGCCTGGCTAAAGGGGGGTCGAAAGGAGACCCAGTACTTC CAWLKGGRKETQYF
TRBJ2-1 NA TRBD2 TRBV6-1 TGTGTCAGCAGTCGAAAGGGAAGCGGGGATTGGAATGTGCAGTTCTTC CVSSRKGSGDWNVQFF
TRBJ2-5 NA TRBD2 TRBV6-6 TGTGCCAGCAGCCGATTAGCGGGCCAAGAGACCCAGGACTTC CASSRLAGQETQDF
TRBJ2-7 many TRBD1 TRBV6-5 TGTGCCAGCGCTCAATGGGGGACAGCCCACGAGCAGTACTTC CASAQWGTAHEQYF
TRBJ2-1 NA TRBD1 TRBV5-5 TGTGCCAGCAACTTGTACGTGTTGGTAGGACAGGGTAGCAATGTGCAGTTCTTC CASNLYVLVGQGSNVQFF
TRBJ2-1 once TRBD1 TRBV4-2 TGTGCCAGCTGCCGATGGACAGGGTCAGGTGTCAATGAGCAGTTCTTC CASCRWTGSGVNEQFF
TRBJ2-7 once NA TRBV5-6 NA CASSNTWGEGSYEQYF
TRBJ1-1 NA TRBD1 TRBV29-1 TGCAGCGTTGATTTTGGGTATCGGGACAGGGAAAGTAACACTGAAGCTTTCTTT CSVDFGYRDRESNTEAFF
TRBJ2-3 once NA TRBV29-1 TGCAACGTGGGGGCCAACGGGAGCCCAGATACGCAGTATTTT CNVGANGSPDTQYF
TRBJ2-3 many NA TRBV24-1 TGTGCCACCAGTGCCCGACCCCCAGAGCGCACAGATACGCAGTATTTT CATSARPPERTDTQYF
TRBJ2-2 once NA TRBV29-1 TGCAACCTTGATCCCAGGAACACCGGGGAGCTGTTTTTT CNLDPRNTGELFF
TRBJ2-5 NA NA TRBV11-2 TGTGCCAGCAGCCCTAGCTTAATCCAGGGTATTGGGTGGGAGACCCAGTACTTC CASSPSLIQGIGWETQYF
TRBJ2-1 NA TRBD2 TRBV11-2 TGTACCGGCAGCTTTAGCGGGCCACTCGACGATGAGCAGTTCTTT CTGSFSGPLDDEQFF
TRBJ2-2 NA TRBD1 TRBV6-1 TGTGCCAGTAGACAGGGGAACGGGGTGCTGTTTTTT CASRQGNGVLFF
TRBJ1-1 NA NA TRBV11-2 TGTGCCAACAGTTTGGAGTGGGGTGCGGACACTGAAGCTTTCTTT CANSLEWGADTEAFF
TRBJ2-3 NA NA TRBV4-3 TGCGCCAGCAACCAGGGGTGTGCATCAGACACGCAATATTTT CASNQGCASDTQYF
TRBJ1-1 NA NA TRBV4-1 TGCGCCAGCAGCCAAGTAAGCTCGGGCATTGAAGTTTTCTTT CASSQVSSGIEVFF
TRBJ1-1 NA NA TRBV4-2 TGTGCCAGCAACCAAGATCCCAGAGGGACCACTGAAGCTTTCTTT CASNQDPRGTTEAFF
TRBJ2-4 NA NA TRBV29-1 TGCAGCGTTGGGGACCTGAAAAACATTCAGTATTTC CSVGDLKNIQYF
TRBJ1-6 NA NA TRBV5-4 TGTGTCAGCACCTACGGGACACAGAATTCACCCATCCACTTT CVSTYGTQNSPIHF
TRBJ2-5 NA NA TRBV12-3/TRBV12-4 TGTGTCAGCAGTTTGTCAGGGGTACCAGAGACCCAGTACTTC CVSSLSGVPETQYF
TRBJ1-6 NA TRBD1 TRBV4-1 TGCGCCAGCAGCCAAGATCGGGGACAGGGCCGGATTTCACCCCTCCTCTTT CASSQDRGQGRISPLLF
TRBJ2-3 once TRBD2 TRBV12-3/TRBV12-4 TGTGCCAGCAGTTTAGATTCCAGCGGGGGCACAGAAACGCAGTATTTT CASSLDSSGGTETQYF
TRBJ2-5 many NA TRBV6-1 TGTGCCAGCAGGTCAGAATCGGACTACCAAGAGACCCAGTACTTC CASRSESDYQETQYF
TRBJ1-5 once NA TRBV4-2 TGTGCCAGCAGTTCCCACCCACGAGGAGGCACAGGGCCTCAGCCCCAGCATTTT CASSSHPRGGTGPQPQHF